This entry lists 17 T cell receptor beta chains sequenced from one sample in a study of blood T cell repertoires in COVID-19. TCRdb's table, derived via immunoSEQ multiplex PCR, lists solely in-frame clones and lacks some. The sample yields tens of thousands of clones, approximately 87% seen once. Sequencing was performed on peripheral blood. These receptors originate from a woman of 80 years or more with acute or convalescent COVID-19.

V gene TRBV5-5 combines with J gene TRBJ1-1; D gene unclear. This CDR3 region has 13 residues. V lost 5 bases to trimming and J lost 0 bases, with 8 bases between them. Germline V gene sequence: CDR1 SGHKS, CDR2 YYEKEE (reference sequence). CDR3 loop: CASRRVLNTEAFF. As DNA, the CDR3 is TGTGCCAGCAGAAGAGTACTGAACACTGAAGCTTTCTTT.

The rearrangement joins TRBV24-1 to TRBJ2-5; possibly TRBD1 for D (5 bases). This CDR3 region has 12 residues. The germline CDR1 and CDR2 sequences are KGHDR and SFDVKD. V shed 9 bases and J shed 0 bases, with 7 bases lying between them. CDR3 bases: TGTGCCACCGAGACAGACCAAGAGACCCAGTACTTC. Translation gives CATETDQETQYF.

The chain combines TRBV27 with TRBJ2-5; D remains unclear. The CDR3 covers 15 residues. With 5 bases removed from V and 2 bases from J, the gap between germline ends came to 15 bases. Looked up from germline, CDR1 is MNHEY and CDR2 is SMNVEV (reference sequence). The CDR3 bases are TGTGCCAGCAGTCCCGGTTTGCGGCATCAAGAGACCCAGTACTTC. Amino acid sequence: CASSPGLRHQETQYF.

The rearrangement joins TRBV5-8 to TRBJ2-3, with 9 bases that match TRBD2. Germline trimming cut 2 bases from V and 6 bases from J; bases unmatched to any gene: 10. CDR1 SGHTS and CDR2 YDEGEE come from the germline V gene. The CDR3 totals 16 residues. The CDR3 loop reads CASSFLPSGIMDTQYF. The CDR3, as DNA: TGTGCCAGCAGCTTCCTCCCTAGCGGGATTATGGATACGCAGTATTTT.

A single count supports this clone. V gene TRBV7-2 combines with J gene TRBJ2-6, with a weak D call TRBD2 (6 bases). V shed 6 bases and J shed 4 bases, with 13 bases lying between them. Germline CDR1 is SGHTA and CDR2 is FQGNSA. The CDR3 is 15 residues long. The CDR3 loop is CASSVGGAGANVLTF. The CDR3 DNA reads TGTGCCAGCAGTGTGGGGGGAGCCGGGGCCAACGTCCTGACTTTC.

The gene calls are TRBV2 and TRBJ1-5; D is uncertain. The germline CDR1 and CDR2 sequences are SNHLY and FYNNEI. The CDR3 is made up of 14 amino acids. Trimming stripped 6 bases from V and 2 bases from J, with 11 bases between. CDR3 nucleotide sequence: TGTGCCAGCAGATCCCCAGAAGGCAATCAGCCCCAGCATTTT. It yields the protein CASRSPEGNQPQHF.

The V and J genes are TRBV11-2 and TRBJ1-1, with D unresolved. Trimming removed 1 base from V and 6 bases from J, with 9 bases in between. CDR1 is SGHAT, CDR2 FQNNGV, per germline. The CDR3 is made up of 13 amino acids. CDR3 in DNA: TGTGCCAGCAGCTTAGGATACGGGGCTGAAGCTTTCTTT. Amino acid sequence: CASSLGYGAEAFF.

The chain recombines TRBV5-6 with TRBJ1-4; 9 positions match TRBD1. Trimming cost V 4 bases and J 0 bases; bases outside gene matches: 4. The CDR3 has 16 amino acids. CDR1 is SGHDT and CDR2 is YYEEEE in the germline V gene. The DNA for the CDR3 is TGTGCCAGCAGCAGGGGACAGGGTGCAACTAATGAAAAACTGTTTTTT. Translation gives CASSRGQGATNEKLFF.

This chain joins TRBV7-3 and TRBJ2-1; 11 nucleotides align to TRBD2. J gave up 7 bases and V 5 bases, and 7 bases lay outside the gene matches. Germline CDR1 and CDR2: SGHTA and FQGTGA. The CDR3 has 15 amino acids. The CDR3 loop is CASSHSGRVGNEQFF. The CDR3 DNA is TGTGCCAGCAGCCATAGCGGGAGGGTCGGAAATGAGCAGTTCTTC.

The genes are TRBV11-2 and TRBJ2-5; tentatively, D is TRBD1 (6 bases). Germline CDR1 SGHAT, CDR2 FQNNGV. V lost 3 bases and J lost 5, with 10 bases in between. This CDR3 contains 13 residues. The CDR3 spells CASSLGARETQYF. The CDR3 DNA sequence: TGTGCCAGCAGCTTGGGGGCGCGGGAGACCCAGTACTTC.

About this clone: The junction does not match germline at one end; this may be a read error. Other DNA variants within this sample encode the same CDR3. V gene TRBV7-7 combines with J gene TRBJ2-2; the D gene is possibly TRBD1 (7 bases). CDR3 length equals 14 residues. Germline loops: CDR1 SSHAT, CDR2 FNYEAQ (reference sequence). This CDR3 is CASSKTTGTGELFF. The CDR3 DNA reads as TGTGCTAGCAGCAAGACGACAGGGACTGGGGAGCTGTTTTTT.

The gene calls are TRBV6-5 and TRBJ1-2; D is uncertain. With 6 bases removed from V and 5 bases from J, the gap between germline ends came to 10 bases. Germline CDR1 reads MNHEY; CDR2 reads SVGAGI. The CDR3 has 12 amino acids. In DNA, the CDR3 is TGTGCCAGCAGGGAGATTGGTTATGGCTACACCTTC. This codes for CASREIGYGYTF.

This clone was seen just once. J is TRBJ1-4 and V is TRBV14; tentative D call: TRBD1 (5 bases). Trimming pared 2 bases from V and 4 bases from J, leaving 14 bases between. Germline assignment: CDR1 SGHDN and CDR2 FVKESK. The CDR3 runs to 16 residues. CDR3 in amino acids: CASSQFKTGINEKLFF. CDR3 coding DNA: TGTGCCAGCAGCCAATTTAAAACAGGAATTAATGAAAAACTGTTTTTT.

This clone was seen only a few times. The chain uses TRBV5-6 and TRBJ1-5; 7 bases match TRBD1. The CDR3 covers 13 residues. J lost 9 bases, V lost 0 bases, and 3 bases had no gene match. Germline V gene lookup returns CDR1 SGHDT and CDR2 YYEEEE. Here the CDR3 DNA reads TGTGCCAGCAGCTTGGGAGGGGGCGGGCCCCAGCATTTT. It encodes CASSLGGGGPQHF.

Details on this clone: One junction end does not reproduce the germline sequence, and a read error may be involved. The chain has TRBV6-5 and TRBJ1-1; tentative D call: TRBD1 (6 bases). Germline CDR1 MNHEY, CDR2 SVGAGI. The CDR3 extends over 16 amino acids. As DNA, the CDR3 is TGTGCCAGCAATTACGGGGGCGCGGGTTTGAACACTGAAGCTTTCTTT. This encodes CASNYGGAGLNTEAFF.

The chain recombines TRBV6-5 with TRBJ1-3, with a possible D match to TRBD1 (5 bases). The CDR3 has 16 residues. Germline values: CDR1 MNHEY, CDR2 SVGAGI. Trimming cost V 2 bases and J 2 bases, with 13 bases left between them. The CDR3 region has the DNA TGTGCCAGCAGTTACGGCTCGGGGGGGGCTGGAAACACCATATATTTT. Protein sequence: CASSYGSGGAGNTIYF.

This chain links TRBV11-2 with TRBJ2-1, with 8 bases matching TRBD1. This CDR3 is built from 15 residues. Germline V gives CDR1 SGHAT, CDR2 FQNNGV. V was pared by 6 bases and J by 9 bases, with 13 bases of the junction left unmatched. CDR3 coding DNA: TGTGCCAGCAGTCCCGGGAGACAGGGGTTTTTTGAGCAGTTCTTC. Protein: CASSPGRQGFFEQFF.